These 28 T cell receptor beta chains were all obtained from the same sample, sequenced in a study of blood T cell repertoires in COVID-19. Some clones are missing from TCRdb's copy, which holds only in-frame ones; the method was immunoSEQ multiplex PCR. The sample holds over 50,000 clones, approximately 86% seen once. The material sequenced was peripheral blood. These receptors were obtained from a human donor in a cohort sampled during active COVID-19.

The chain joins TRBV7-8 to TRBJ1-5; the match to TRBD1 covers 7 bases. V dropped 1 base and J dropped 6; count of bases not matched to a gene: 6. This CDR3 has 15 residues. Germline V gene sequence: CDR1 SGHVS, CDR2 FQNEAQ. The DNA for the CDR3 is TGTGCCAGCAGCTTAGTGGAGGGGGCAGGTCAGCCCCAGCATTTT. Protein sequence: CASSLVEGAGQPQHF.

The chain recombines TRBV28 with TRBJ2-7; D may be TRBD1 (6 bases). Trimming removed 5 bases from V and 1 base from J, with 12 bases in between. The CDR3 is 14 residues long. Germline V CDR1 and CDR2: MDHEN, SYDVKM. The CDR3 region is CASSPLDRSYEQYF. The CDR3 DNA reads TGTGCCAGCAGTCCTCTCGACAGGTCCTACGAGCAGTACTTC.

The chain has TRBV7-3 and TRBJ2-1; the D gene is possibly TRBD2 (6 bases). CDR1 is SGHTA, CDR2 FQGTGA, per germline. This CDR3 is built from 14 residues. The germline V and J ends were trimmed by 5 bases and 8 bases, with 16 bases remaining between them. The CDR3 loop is CASSRTGGYDEQFF. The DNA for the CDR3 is TGTGCCAGCAGCAGAACCGGGGGTTACGATGAGCAGTTCTTC. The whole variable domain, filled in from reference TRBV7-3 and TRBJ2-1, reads GAGVSQTPSNKVTEKGKYVELRCDPISGHTALYWYRQSLGQGPEFLIYFQGTGAADDSGLPNDRFFAVRPEGSVSTLKIQRTERGDSAVYLCASSRTGGYDEQFFGPGTRLTVL.

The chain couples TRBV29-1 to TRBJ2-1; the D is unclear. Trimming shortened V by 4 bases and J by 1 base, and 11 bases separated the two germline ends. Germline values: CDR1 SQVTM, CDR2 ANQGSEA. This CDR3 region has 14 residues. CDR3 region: CSVVNVSSYNEQFF. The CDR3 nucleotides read TGCAGCGTTGTCAATGTTTCATCCTACAATGAGCAGTTCTTC.

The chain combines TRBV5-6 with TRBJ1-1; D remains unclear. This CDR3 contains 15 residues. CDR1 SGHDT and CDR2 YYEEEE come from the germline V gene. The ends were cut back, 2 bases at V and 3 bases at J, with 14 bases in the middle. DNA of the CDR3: TGTGCCAGCAGCTTACAAGGCGGGAGAGACACTGAAGCTTTCTTT. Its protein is CASSLQGGRDTEAFF.

The CDR3 DNA reads as TGTGCCAGCAGCGTCAGCTCTGGAAACACCATATATTTT. Its protein product is CASSVSSGNTIYF. The V and J genes are TRBV9 and TRBJ1-3, with D uncertain. Trimming removed 2 bases from V and 0 bases from J, with 3 bases in between. The CDR3 is made up of 13 amino acids. Germline values: CDR1 SGDLS, CDR2 YYNGEE.

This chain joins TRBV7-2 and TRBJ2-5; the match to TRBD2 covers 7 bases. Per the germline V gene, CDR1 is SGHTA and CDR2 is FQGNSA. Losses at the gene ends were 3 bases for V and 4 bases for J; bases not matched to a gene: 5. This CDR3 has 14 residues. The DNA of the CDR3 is TGTGCCAGCAGCTTTGCGGGAGAGGCAGAGACCCAGTACTTC. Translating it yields CASSFAGEAETQYF.

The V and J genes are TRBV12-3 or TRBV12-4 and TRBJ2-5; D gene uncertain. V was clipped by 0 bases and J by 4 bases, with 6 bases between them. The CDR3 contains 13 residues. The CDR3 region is CASSLARGETQYF. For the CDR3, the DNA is TGTGCCAGCAGTTTAGCGCGTGGAGAGACCCAGTACTTC.

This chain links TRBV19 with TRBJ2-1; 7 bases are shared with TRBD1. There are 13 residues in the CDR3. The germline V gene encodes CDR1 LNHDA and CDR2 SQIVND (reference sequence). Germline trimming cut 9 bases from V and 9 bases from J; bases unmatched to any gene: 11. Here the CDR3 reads CASRDSTSIEQFF. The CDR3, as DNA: TGTGCCAGCCGGGACAGTACCAGTATTGAGCAGTTCTTC.

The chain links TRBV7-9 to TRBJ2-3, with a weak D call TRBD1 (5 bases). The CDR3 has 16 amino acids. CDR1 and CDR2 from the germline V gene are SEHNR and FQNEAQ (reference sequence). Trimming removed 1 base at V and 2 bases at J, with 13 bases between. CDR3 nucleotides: TGTGCCAGCAGCTTAGGGCGGACAACCGTCACAGATACGCAGTATTTT. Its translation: CASSLGRTTVTDTQYF.

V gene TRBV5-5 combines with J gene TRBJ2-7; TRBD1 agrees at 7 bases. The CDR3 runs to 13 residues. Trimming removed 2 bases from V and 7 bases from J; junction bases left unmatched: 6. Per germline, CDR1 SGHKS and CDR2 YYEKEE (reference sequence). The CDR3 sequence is CASSLDRVWEQYF. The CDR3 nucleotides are TGTGCCAGCAGCTTAGACAGGGTCTGGGAGCAGTACTTC.

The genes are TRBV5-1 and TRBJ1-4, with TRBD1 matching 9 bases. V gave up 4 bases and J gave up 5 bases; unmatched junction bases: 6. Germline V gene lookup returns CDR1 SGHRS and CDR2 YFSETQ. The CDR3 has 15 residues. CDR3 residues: CASSGGTGLNEKLFF. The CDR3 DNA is TGCGCCAGCAGCGGCGGGACAGGGTTAAATGAAAAACTGTTTTTT.

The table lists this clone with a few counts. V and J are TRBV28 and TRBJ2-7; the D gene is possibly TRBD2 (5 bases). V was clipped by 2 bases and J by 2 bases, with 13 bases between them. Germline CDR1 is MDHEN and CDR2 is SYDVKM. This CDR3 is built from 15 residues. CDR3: CASSLGSSEAYEQYF. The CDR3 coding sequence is TGTGCCAGCAGTTTAGGATCCTCGGAGGCCTACGAGCAGTACTTC.

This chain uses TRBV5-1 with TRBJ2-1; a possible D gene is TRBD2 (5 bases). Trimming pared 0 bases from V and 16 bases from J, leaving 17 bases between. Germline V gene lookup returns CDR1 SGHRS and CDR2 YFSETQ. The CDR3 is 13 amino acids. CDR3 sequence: CASSLDSRELRFF. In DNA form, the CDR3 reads TGCGCCAGCAGCTTGGACTCCCGGGAACTGAGATTCTTC.

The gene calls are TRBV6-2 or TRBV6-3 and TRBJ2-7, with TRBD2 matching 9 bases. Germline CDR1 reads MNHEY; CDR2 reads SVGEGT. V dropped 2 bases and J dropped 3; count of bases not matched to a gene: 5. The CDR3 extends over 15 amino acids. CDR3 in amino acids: CASSYRLAGIYEQYF. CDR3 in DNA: TGTGCCAGCAGTTACCGGCTAGCGGGGATCTACGAGCAGTACTTC.

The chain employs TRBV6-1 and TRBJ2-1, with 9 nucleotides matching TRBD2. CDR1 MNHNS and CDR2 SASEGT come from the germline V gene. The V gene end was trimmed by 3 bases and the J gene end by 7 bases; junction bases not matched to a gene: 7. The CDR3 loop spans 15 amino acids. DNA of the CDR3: TGTGCCAGCAGTGAGGGGACTAGCTCCTCGAATGAGCAGTTCTTC. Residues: CASSEGTSSSNEQFF.

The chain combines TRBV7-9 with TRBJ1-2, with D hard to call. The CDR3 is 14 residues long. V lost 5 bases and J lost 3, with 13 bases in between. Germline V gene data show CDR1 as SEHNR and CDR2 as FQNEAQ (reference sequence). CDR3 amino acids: CASSLAIGDYGYTF. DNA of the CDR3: TGTGCCAGCAGCCTGGCGATTGGAGACTATGGCTACACCTTC. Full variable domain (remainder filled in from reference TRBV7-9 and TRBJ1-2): DTGVSQNPRHKITKRGQNVTFRCDPISEHNRLYWYRQTLGQGPEFLTYFQNEAQLEKSRLLSDRFSAERPKGSFSTLEIQRTEQGDSAMYLCASSLAIGDYGYTFGSGTRLTVV.

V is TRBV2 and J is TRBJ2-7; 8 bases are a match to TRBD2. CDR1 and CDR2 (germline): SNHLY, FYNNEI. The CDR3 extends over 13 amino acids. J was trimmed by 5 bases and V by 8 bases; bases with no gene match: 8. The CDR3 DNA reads TGTGCCAGCGTCCTTAAGCGGGGGAACGAGCAGTACTTC. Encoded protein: CASVLKRGNEQYF.

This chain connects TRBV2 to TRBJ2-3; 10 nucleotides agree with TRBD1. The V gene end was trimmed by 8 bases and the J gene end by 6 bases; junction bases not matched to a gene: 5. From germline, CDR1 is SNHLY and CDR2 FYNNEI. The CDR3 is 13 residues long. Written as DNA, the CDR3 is TGTGCCAGCGGGACAGGGGTCTCGGATACGCAGTATTTT. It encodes CASGTGVSDTQYF.

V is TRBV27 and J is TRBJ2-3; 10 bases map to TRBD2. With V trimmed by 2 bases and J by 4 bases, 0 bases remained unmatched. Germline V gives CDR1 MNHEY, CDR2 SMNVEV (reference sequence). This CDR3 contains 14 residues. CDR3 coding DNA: TGTGCCAGCAGTTTAGGGACTAGCGCAGATACGCAGTATTTT. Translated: CASSLGTSADTQYF.

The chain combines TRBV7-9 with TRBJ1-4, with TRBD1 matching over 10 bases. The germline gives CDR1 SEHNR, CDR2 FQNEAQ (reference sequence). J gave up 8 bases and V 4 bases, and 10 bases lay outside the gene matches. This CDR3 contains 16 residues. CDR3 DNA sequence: TGTGCCAGCAGCTGGGACAGGGGATCAGTGAGAGAAAAACTGTTTTTT. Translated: CASSWDRGSVREKLFF.

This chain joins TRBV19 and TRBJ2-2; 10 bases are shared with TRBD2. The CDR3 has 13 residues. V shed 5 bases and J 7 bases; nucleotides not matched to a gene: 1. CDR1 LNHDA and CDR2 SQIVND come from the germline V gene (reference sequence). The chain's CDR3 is CASSLAGVGELFF. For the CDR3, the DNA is TGTGCCAGTAGTCTAGCGGGAGTCGGGGAGCTGTTTTTT.

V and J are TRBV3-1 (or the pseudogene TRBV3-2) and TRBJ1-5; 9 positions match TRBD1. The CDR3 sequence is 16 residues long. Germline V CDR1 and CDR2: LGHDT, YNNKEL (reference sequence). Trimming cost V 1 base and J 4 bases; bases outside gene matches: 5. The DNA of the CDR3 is TGTGCCAGCAGCCAAGCCACCGGGACAGGGAATCAGCCCCAGCATTTT. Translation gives CASSQATGTGNQPQHF.

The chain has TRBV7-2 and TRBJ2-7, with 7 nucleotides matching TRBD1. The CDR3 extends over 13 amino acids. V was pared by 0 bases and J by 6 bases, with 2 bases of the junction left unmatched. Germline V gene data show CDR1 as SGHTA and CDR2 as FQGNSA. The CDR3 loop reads CASSLAGGFEQYF. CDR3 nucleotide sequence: TGTGCCAGCAGCTTAGCAGGGGGCTTCGAGCAGTACTTC.

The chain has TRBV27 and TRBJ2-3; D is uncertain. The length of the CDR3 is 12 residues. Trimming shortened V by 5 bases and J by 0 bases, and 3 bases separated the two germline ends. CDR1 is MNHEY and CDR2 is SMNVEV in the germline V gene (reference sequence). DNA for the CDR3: TGTGCCAGCAGTCCTAGCACAGATACGCAGTATTTT. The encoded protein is CASSPSTDTQYF.

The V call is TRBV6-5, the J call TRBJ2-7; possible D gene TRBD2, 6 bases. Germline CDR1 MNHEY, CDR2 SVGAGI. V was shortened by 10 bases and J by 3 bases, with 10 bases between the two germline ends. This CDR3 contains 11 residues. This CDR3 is CATSVYYEQYF. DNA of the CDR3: TGTGCCACTAGCGTTTACTACGAGCAGTACTTC.

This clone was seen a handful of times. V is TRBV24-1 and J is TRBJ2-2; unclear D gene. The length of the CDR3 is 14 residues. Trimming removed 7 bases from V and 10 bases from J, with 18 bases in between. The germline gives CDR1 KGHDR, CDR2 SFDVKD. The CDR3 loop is CATRDNNFDAELFF. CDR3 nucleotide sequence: TGTGCCACCAGAGACAACAATTTTGACGCGGAGCTGTTTTTT.

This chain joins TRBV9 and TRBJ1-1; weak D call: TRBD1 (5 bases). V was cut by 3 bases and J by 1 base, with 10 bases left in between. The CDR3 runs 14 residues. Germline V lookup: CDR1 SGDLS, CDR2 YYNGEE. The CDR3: CASSGRQTNTEAFF. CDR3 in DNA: TGTGCCAGCAGCGGCCGACAGACGAACACTGAAGCTTTCTTT.